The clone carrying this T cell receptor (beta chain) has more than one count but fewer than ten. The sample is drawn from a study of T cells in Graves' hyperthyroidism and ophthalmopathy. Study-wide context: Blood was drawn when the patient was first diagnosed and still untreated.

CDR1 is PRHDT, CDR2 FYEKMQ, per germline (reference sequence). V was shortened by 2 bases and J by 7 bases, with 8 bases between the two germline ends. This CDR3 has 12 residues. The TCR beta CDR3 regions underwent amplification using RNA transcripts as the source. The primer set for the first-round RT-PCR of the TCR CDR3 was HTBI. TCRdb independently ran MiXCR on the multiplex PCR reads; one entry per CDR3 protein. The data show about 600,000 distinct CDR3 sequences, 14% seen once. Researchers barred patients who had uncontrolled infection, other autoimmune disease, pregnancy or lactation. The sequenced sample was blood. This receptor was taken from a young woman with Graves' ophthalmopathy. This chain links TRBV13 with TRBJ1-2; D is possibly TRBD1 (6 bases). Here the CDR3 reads CASSLRTAGYTF. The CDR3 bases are TGTGCCAGCAGCTTACGGACAGCTGGCTACACCTTC.